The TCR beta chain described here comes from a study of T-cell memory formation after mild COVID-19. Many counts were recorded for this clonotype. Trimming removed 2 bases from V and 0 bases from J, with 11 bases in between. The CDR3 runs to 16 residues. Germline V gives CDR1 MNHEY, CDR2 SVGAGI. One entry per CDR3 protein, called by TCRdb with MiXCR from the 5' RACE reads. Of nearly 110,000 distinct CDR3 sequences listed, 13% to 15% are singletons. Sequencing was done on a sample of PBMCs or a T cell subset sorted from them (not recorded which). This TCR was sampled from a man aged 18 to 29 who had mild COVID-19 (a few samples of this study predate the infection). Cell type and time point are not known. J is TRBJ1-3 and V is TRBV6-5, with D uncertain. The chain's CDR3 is CASSYGRTDSGNTIYF. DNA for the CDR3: TGTGCCAGCAGTTACGGTCGGACGGACTCTGGAAACACCATATATTTT.